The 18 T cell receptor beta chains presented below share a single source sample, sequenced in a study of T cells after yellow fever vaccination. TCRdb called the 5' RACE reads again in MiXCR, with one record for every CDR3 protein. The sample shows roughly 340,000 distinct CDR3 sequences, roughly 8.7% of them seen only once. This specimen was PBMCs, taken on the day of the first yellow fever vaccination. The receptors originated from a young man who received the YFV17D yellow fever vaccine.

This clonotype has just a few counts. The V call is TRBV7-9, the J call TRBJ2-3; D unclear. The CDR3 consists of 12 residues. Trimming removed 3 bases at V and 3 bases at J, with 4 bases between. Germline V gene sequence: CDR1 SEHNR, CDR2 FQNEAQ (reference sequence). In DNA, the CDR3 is TGTGCCAGCAGCTTGAAGACAGATACGCAGTATTTT. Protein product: CASSLKTDTQYF.

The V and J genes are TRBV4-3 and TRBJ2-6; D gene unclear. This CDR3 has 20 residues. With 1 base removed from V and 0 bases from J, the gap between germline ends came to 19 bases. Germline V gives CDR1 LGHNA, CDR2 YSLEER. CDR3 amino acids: CASSQGVMWWAPSGANVLTF. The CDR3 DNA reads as TGCGCCAGCAGCCAAGGAGTGATGTGGTGGGCACCCTCTGGGGCCAACGTCCTGACTTTC.

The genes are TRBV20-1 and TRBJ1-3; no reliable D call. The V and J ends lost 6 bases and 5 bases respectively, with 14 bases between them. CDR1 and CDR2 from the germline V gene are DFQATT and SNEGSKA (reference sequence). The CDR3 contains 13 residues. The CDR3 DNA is TGCAGTGCGGGATACGGACCCAGAAACACCATATATTTT. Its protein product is CSAGYGPRNTIYF.

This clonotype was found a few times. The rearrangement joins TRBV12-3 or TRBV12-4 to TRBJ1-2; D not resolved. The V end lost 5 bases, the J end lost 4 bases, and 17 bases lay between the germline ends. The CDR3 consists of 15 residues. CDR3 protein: CASSPGGGWIYGYTF. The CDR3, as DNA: TGTGCCAGCAGTCCTGGTGGAGGGTGGATCTATGGCTACACCTTC.

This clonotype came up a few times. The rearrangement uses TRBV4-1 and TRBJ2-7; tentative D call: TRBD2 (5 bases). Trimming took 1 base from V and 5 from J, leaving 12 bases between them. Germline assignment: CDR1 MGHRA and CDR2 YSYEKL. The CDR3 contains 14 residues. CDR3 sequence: CASSQVSGVDEQYF. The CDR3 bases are TGCGCCAGCAGCCAAGTTTCCGGGGTCGACGAGCAGTACTTC.

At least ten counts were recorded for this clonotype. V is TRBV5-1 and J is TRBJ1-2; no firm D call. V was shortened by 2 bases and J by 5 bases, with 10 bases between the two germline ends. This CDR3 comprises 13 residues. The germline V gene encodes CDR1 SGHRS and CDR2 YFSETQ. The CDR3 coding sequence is TGCGCCAGCAGCTTTGTACAGAGATATGGCTACACCTTC. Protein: CASSFVQRYGYTF.

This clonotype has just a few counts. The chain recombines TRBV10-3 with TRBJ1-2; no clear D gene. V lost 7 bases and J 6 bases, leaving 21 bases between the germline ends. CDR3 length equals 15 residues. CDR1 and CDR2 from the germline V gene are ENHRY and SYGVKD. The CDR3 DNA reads TGTGCCATCACCCCCTCCGGAGAGCGGCACAATGGCTACACCTTC. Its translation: CAITPSGERHNGYTF.

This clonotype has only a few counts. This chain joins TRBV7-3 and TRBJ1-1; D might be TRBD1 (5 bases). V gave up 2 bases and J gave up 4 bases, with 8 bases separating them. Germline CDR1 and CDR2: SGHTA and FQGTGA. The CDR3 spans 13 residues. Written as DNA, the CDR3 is TGTGCCAGCAGCTTACGAGGGACCACTGAAGCTTTCTTT. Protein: CASSLRGTTEAFF.

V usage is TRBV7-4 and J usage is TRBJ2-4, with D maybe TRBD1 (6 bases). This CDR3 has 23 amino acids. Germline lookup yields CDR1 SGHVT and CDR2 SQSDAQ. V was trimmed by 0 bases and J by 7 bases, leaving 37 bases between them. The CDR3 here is CASSLAPQNTGYRVPNVRNIQYF. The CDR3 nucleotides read TGTGCCAGCAGCTTAGCGCCGCAAAACACTGGCTACAGGGTCCCCAATGTGAGGAACATTCAGTACTTC.

CDR3 protein: CASSLAPGGNQPQHF. The DNA of the CDR3 is TGCGCCAGCAGCTTGGCCCCGGGCGGCAATCAGCCCCAGCATTTT. The chain has TRBV5-1 and TRBJ1-5; no clear D. Germline assignment: CDR1 SGHRS and CDR2 YFSETQ. The germline V and J ends were trimmed by 0 bases and 2 bases, with 9 bases remaining between them. The CDR3 has 15 residues.

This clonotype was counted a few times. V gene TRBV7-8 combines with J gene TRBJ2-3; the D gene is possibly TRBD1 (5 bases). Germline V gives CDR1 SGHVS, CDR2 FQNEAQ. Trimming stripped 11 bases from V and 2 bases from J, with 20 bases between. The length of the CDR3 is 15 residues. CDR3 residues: CACQGGSRPTDTQYF. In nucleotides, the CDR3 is TGTGCCTGCCAGGGTGGGTCCCGTCCCACAGATACGCAGTATTTT.

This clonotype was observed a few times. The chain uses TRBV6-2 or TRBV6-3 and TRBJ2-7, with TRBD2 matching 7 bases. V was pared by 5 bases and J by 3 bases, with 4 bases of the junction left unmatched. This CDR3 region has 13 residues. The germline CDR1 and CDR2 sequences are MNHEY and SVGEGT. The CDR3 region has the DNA TGTGCCAGCAGTCGACCTAGCGGCTACGAGCAGTACGTC. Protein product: CASSRPSGYEQYV.

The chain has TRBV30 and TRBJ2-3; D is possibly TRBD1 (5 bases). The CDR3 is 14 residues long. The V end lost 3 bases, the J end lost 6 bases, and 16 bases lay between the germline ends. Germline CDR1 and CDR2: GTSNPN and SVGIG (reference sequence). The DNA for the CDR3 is TGTGCCTGGAGAAGGGGTCCCCTCGGGGATACGCAGTATTTT. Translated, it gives CAWRRGPLGDTQYF.

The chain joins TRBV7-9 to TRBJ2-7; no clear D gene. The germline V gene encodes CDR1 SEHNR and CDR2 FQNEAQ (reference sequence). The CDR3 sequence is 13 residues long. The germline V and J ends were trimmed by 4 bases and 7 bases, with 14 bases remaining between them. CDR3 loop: CASSSRSGDEQYF. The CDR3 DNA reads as TGTGCCAGCAGCTCACGGTCAGGAGATGAGCAGTACTTC.

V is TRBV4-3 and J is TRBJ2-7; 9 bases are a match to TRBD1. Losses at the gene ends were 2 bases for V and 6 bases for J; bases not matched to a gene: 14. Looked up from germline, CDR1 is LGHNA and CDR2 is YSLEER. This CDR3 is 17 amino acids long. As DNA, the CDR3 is TGCGCCAGCAGCCAACTCACCGTGCGGGACAGGGATTCCGAGCAGTACTTC. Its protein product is CASSQLTVRDRDSEQYF.

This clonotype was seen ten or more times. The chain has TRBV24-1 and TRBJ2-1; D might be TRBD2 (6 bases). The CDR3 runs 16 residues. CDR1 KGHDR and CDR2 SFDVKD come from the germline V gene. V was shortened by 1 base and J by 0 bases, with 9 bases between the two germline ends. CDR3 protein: CATSDFVAASYNEQFF. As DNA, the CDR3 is TGTGCCACCAGTGATTTCGTAGCGGCCTCCTACAATGAGCAGTTCTTC.

Written as DNA, the CDR3 is TGTGCCACCAGCAGAGTAGGGACTAGAAAAGAGACCCAGTACTTC. It is translated as CATSRVGTRKETQYF. The chain uses TRBV15 and TRBJ2-5; 8 bases fit TRBD2. The germline V gene encodes CDR1 LNHNV and CDR2 YYDKDF (reference sequence). With 1 base clipped from V and 3 bases from J, the junction kept 4 bases outside the gene matches. This CDR3 has 15 residues.

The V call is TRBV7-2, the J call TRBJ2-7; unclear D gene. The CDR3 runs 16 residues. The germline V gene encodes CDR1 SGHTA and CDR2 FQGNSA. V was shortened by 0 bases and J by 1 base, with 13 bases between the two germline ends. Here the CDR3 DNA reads TGTGCCAGCAGCTTAGCGCCGAGGCCCGCTTCCTACGAGCAGTACTTC. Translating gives CASSLAPRPASYEQYF.